These 31 T cell receptor beta chains came from one sample sequenced in a study of cytomegalovirus exposure and HLA in healthy donors. 13 Jbeta primers and 60 Vbeta primers were used for the PCR. Sequenced by immunoSEQ multiplex PCR; TCRdb stores in-frame clones only, minus some. The table shows about 140,000 clones, with approximately 73% occurring only once. Specimen: PBMCs. These receptor sequences come from a woman aged 40 to 50 in good health and CMV-seronegative.

This clone was counted a single time. The genes are TRBV7-3 and TRBJ2-2; D not certain. CDR3 length: 15 residues. From germline, CDR1 is SGHTA and CDR2 FQGTGA. V dropped 1 base and J dropped 4 bases, with 10 bases sitting between them. The CDR3 DNA follows: TGTGCCAGCAGCTTAAGTCAGGTTTCCACCGGGGAGCTGTTTTTT. This sequence encodes CASSLSQVSTGELFF.

The rearrangement uses TRBV28 and TRBJ1-3; 8 nucleotides agree with TRBD1. The germline CDR1 and CDR2 sequences are MDHEN and SYDVKM. The V gene end was trimmed by 10 bases and the J gene end by 0 bases; junction bases not matched to a gene: 11. The CDR3 runs 16 residues. CDR3 DNA sequence: TGTGCCACCGTGGAGGGGACAGGTCACTCTGGAAACACCATATATTTT. Residues: CATVEGTGHSGNTIYF.

The rearrangement links TRBV5-4 to TRBJ2-2, with D tentatively TRBD2 (6 bases). Germline V gene data show CDR1 as SGHNT and CDR2 as YYREEE (reference sequence). The V end lost 4 bases, the J end lost 7 bases, and 23 bases lay between the germline ends. This CDR3 has 17 residues. CDR3 bases: TGTGCCAGCAGCGATGCCTTTGGGACTGCCTCCCTCGGGGAGCTGTTTTTT. This encodes CASSDAFGTASLGELFF.

The J gene is TRBJ1-1, the V gene TRBV6-5; D ambiguous. The V gene's germline CDR1 is MNHEY and CDR2 SVGAGI. The CDR3 consists of 15 residues. Trimming removed 0 bases from V and 7 bases from J, with 15 bases in between. CDR3 loop: CASSYSGEATIEAFF. The DNA for the CDR3 is TGTGCCAGCAGTTACTCTGGTGAGGCCACCATTGAAGCTTTCTTT.

This rearrangement joins TRBV5-4 to TRBJ1-1; 7 bases map to TRBD1. Germline-derived CDR1 and CDR2 are SGHNT and YYREEE (reference sequence). This CDR3 is 14 amino acids long. The trim removed 3 bases at V and 0 bases at J, leaving 2 bases unmatched. CDR3 in DNA: TGTGCCAGCAGCTCGGGACAGATGAACACTGAAGCTTTCTTT. Its translation is CASSSGQMNTEAFF.

The chain carries TRBV19 and TRBJ2-5; a possible D gene is TRBD2 (6 bases). This CDR3 has 12 residues. CDR1 and CDR2 from the germline V gene are LNHDA and SQIVND (reference sequence). V was shortened by 5 bases and J by 5 bases, with 9 bases between the two germline ends. CDR3 loop: CASSSGVETQYF. CDR3 nucleotides: TGTGCCAGTAGTTCGGGGGTGGAGACCCAGTACTTC. The full variable domain, completed using reference TRBV19 and TRBJ2-5, is DGGITQSPKYLFRKEGQNVTLSCEQNLNHDAMYWYRQDPGQGLRLIYYSQIVNDFQKGDIAEGYSVSREKKESFPLTVTSAQKNPTAFYLCASSSGVETQYFGPGTRLLVL.

This chain links TRBV4-2 with TRBJ1-5; D remains ambiguous. V was trimmed by 2 bases and J by 2 bases, leaving 10 bases between them. The CDR3 runs to 15 residues. Looked up from germline, CDR1 is LGHNA and CDR2 is YNFKEQ. The CDR3 here is CASSQTRERNQPQHF. CDR3 sequence (DNA): TGTGCCAGCAGCCAAACAAGGGAGCGCAATCAGCCCCAGCATTTT.

The gene calls are TRBV7-3 and TRBJ2-1, with D perhaps matching TRBD2 (6 bases). CDR3 length: 14 residues. The V gene's germline CDR1 is SGHTA and CDR2 FQGTGA. V was trimmed by 2 bases and J by 14 bases, leaving 19 bases between them. The DNA for the CDR3 is TGTGCCAGCAGCTTAGAGGTTCGCGGGGCAGGGAAGTTCTTC. Its protein is CASSLEVRGAGKFF.

This chain connects TRBV9 to TRBJ2-2, with TRBD1 matching 10 bases. The junction had 6 bases not matched to a gene; V was cut back by 0 bases and J by 4 bases. Germline V lookup: CDR1 SGDLS, CDR2 YYNGEE. The CDR3 is 17 amino acids. CDR3 sequence reads: CASSVGDRTGGTGELFF. The CDR3 bases are TGTGCCAGCAGCGTAGGAGATCGGACAGGGGGCACCGGGGAGCTGTTTTTT.

The J gene is TRBJ2-1, the V gene TRBV25-1; a possible D gene is TRBD2 (6 bases). The CDR3 extends over 13 amino acids. Trimming left V 3 bases short and J 5 bases short, with 8 bases between. CDR1 and CDR2 (germline): MGHDK, SYGVNS. CDR3 loop: CASSDSGDNEQFF. CDR3 nucleotide sequence: TGTGCCAGCAGTGATAGCGGAGACAATGAGCAGTTCTTC.

This clone is a singleton in its sample. The chain has TRBV7-9 and TRBJ1-6; D gene uncertain. The V end was cut by 1 base, the J end by 8 bases, with 12 bases between. The germline V gene has CDR1 SEHNR and CDR2 FQNEAQ (reference sequence). CDR3 size: 15 residues. The CDR3 nucleotides are TGTGCCAGCAGCTTAGACCTCCAGGAGGATTCACCCCTCCACTTT. Residues: CASSLDLQEDSPLHF.

This clone was detected a few times. The chain carries TRBV9 and TRBJ2-1, with 10 positions matching TRBD1. Germline V gene sequence: CDR1 SGDLS, CDR2 YYNGEE. The V gene end was trimmed by 2 bases and the J gene end by 8 bases; junction bases not matched to a gene: 10. This CDR3 has 16 residues. CDR3 DNA sequence: TGTGCCAGCAGCGTCTCGGACAGGGGGTTGTTCGATGAGCAGTTCTTC. This encodes CASSVSDRGLFDEQFF. The full variable domain, its missing parts supplied by reference TRBV9 and TRBJ2-1, is DSGVTQTPKHLITATGQRVTLRCSPRSGDLSVYWYQQSLDQGLQFLIQYYNGEERAKGNILERFSAQQFPDLHSELNLSSLELGDSALYFCASSVSDRGLFDEQFFGPGTRLTVL.

V is TRBV2 and J is TRBJ2-1; a possible D gene is TRBD1 (6 bases). CDR1 is SNHLY and CDR2 is FYNNEI in the germline V gene. The CDR3 is 14 residues long. V was trimmed by 6 bases and J by 10 bases, leaving 19 bases between them. The CDR3 protein is CASRRGIGWTEQFF. CDR3 nucleotide sequence: TGTGCCAGCAGGAGGGGGATAGGGTGGACGGAGCAGTTCTTC.

This chain uses TRBV19 with TRBJ2-2; 12 bases match TRBD2. Germline trimming cut 5 bases from V and 0 bases from J; bases unmatched to any gene: 7. Germline CDR1 reads LNHDA; CDR2 reads SQIVND (reference sequence). The CDR3 contains 18 residues. Written as DNA, the CDR3 is TGTGCCAGTAGTCGCTGGACTAGCGGGGCTTCGAACACCGGGGAGCTGTTTTTT. Encoded protein: CASSRWTSGASNTGELFF.

The chain employs TRBV5-4 and TRBJ1-4; 10 bases are shared with TRBD1. CDR1 is SGHNT, CDR2 YYREEE, per germline (reference sequence). V lost 4 bases, J lost 7 bases, and 4 bases stayed unmatched. The CDR3 contains 14 residues. The CDR3 DNA is TGTGCCAGCAGCCCGGACAGGGGGGCTGAAAAACTGTTTTTT. Translated, it gives CASSPDRGAEKLFF.

The chain recombines TRBV4-3 with TRBJ2-1; 10 positions match TRBD2. The CDR3 sequence is 18 residues long. V was pared by 4 bases and J by 3 bases, with 12 bases of the junction left unmatched. Germline CDR1 reads LGHNA; CDR2 reads YSLEER. The CDR3 DNA is TGCGCCAGCAGCCCCACCTTGGCTAGCGGGGGAGACTACAATGAGCAGTTCTTC. This sequence encodes CASSPTLASGGDYNEQFF.

Details on this clone: Other DNA sequences in the same sample also yield this CDR3. V gene TRBV7-6 combines with J gene TRBJ2-5; 10 nucleotides match TRBD1. The CDR3 consists of 15 residues. Germline V gene data show CDR1 as SGHVS and CDR2 as FNYEAQ. Losses at the gene ends were 5 bases for V and 2 bases for J; bases not matched to a gene: 5. The CDR3 reads CASSPWTGGQETQYF. The CDR3, as DNA: TGTGCCAGCAGCCCGTGGACAGGGGGGCAAGAGACCCAGTACTTC. Filled out from reference TRBV7-6 and TRBJ2-5, the complete variable domain reads GAGVSQSPRYKVTKRGQDVALRCDPISGHVSLYWYRQALGQGPEFLTYFNYEAQQDKSGLPNDRFSAERPEGSISTLTIQRTEQRDSAMYRCASSPWTGGQETQYFGPGTRLLVL.

V and J are TRBV5-1 and TRBJ2-5; a possible D gene is TRBD2 (5 bases). The CDR3 runs to 14 residues. The germline V and J ends were trimmed by 3 bases and 5 bases, with 14 bases remaining between them. The germline V gene encodes CDR1 SGHRS and CDR2 YFSETQ. CDR3 sequence reads: CASSSDTSWETQYF. The CDR3 DNA sequence: TGCGCCAGCAGCTCTGATACTAGTTGGGAGACCCAGTACTTC.

This chain joins TRBV6-4 and TRBJ1-2, with D possibly matching TRBD1 (5 bases). Germline loops: CDR1 MRHNA, CDR2 SNTAGT. The CDR3 loop spans 13 amino acids. V lost 8 bases and J 8 bases, leaving 18 bases between the germline ends. The chain's CDR3 is CASSSHGGDGYTF. The CDR3 DNA reads as TGTGCCAGCTCCTCACATGGGGGGGACGGCTACACCTTC.

The chain carries TRBV15 and TRBJ2-5, with D unresolved. CDR1 and CDR2 (germline): LNHNV, YYDKDF (reference sequence). The CDR3 runs 13 residues. The germline V and J ends were trimmed by 1 base and 3 bases, with 6 bases remaining between them. The CDR3 protein is CATSRGDEETQYF. The CDR3 bases are TGTGCCACCAGCAGAGGAGATGAAGAGACCCAGTACTTC.

This sequence joins TRBV7-2 and TRBJ1-5; 8 bases fit TRBD1. V trimming: 5 bases; J trimming: 6 bases; junction bases outside the gene matches: 9. The CDR3 is 15 residues long. Germline CDR1 and CDR2: SGHTA and FQGNSA. This chain's CDR3 is CASSIRTGRGQPQHF. The CDR3 nucleotides are TGTGCCAGCAGCATCCGGACAGGGCGAGGTCAGCCCCAGCATTTT.

The chain employs TRBV25-1 and TRBJ2-1; tentative D call: TRBD2 (7 bases). The CDR3 is 15 amino acids. Germline assignment: CDR1 MGHDK and CDR2 SYGVNS. The V and J ends lost 6 bases and 2 bases respectively, with 14 bases between them. The CDR3 loop reads CASSSGGLAYNEQFF. CDR3 DNA: TGTGCCAGCAGCTCCGGGGGGCTAGCCTACAATGAGCAGTTCTTC. The whole variable domain, filled in from reference TRBV25-1 and TRBJ2-1, reads EADIYQTPRYLVIGTGKKITLECSQTMGHDKMYWYQQDPGMELHLIHYSYGVNSTEKGDLSSESTVSRIRTEHFPLTLESARPSHTSQYLCASSSGGLAYNEQFFGPGTRLTVL.

The chain is built from TRBV5-5 and TRBJ1-1; 10 bases align to TRBD1. The ends lost 3 bases at V and 1 base at J; junction bases unmatched: 9. Germline V gene data show CDR1 as SGHKS and CDR2 as YYEKEE (reference sequence). This CDR3 is 17 amino acids long. CDR3 amino acids: CASSSTGTGAWNTEAFF. The DNA for the CDR3 is TGTGCCAGCAGCTCAACCGGGACAGGGGCCTGGAACACTGAAGCTTTCTTT.

This chain uses TRBV19 with TRBJ1-1, with 7 bases fitting TRBD1. With V trimmed by 10 bases and J by 0 bases, 5 bases remained unmatched. Germline V CDR1 and CDR2: LNHDA, SQIVND (reference sequence). The CDR3 covers 13 residues. CDR3 in amino acids: CATRQGLNTEAFF. Written as DNA, the CDR3 is TGTGCCACCAGACAGGGCTTGAACACTGAAGCTTTCTTT.

The rearrangement joins TRBV4-2 to TRBJ2-2, with 7 bases lining up with TRBD2. V was clipped by 0 bases and J by 8 bases; unmatched bases: 9. In germline, CDR1 is LGHNA, CDR2 YNFKEQ. The CDR3 runs 16 residues. The CDR3 loop reads CASSQDSRGTSGELFF. CDR3 bases: TGTGCCAGCAGCCAAGACTCGCGGGGGACCTCTGGGGAGCTGTTTTTT.

The chain uses TRBV1 and TRBJ2-7; the listed D gene, TRBD1, was not tested against the DNA. TRBV1 is designated a pseudogene. The CDR3 covers 12 residues. The CDR3 DNA is TGCACCAGTCCGGGACAGGACTACGAGCAGTACTTC. Its protein product is CTSPGQDYEQYF.

The J gene is TRBJ1-4, the V gene TRBV15, with D unclear. V lost 0 bases, J lost 5 bases, and 13 bases lay in between. CDR3 length: 16 residues. Germline V CDR1 and CDR2: LNHNV, YYDKDF (reference sequence). The CDR3 bases are TGTGCCACCAGCAGAGAAGTCAATGGCAGAAATGAAAAACTGTTTTTT. It yields the protein CATSREVNGRNEKLFF.

In its sample, this clone was seen once. The chain uses TRBV4-2 and TRBJ1-3; D possibly corresponds to TRBD1 (5 bases). The CDR3 loop spans 16 amino acids. The ends were cut back, 5 bases at V and 2 bases at J, with 16 bases in the middle. Germline loops: CDR1 LGHNA, CDR2 YNFKEQ. CDR3 in amino acids: CASSSDGGAAGNTIYF. CDR3 DNA: TGTGCCAGCAGCTCAGACGGGGGAGCGGCTGGAAACACCATATATTTT.

The J gene is TRBJ2-7, the V gene TRBV4-1; 7 nucleotides agree with TRBD2. This CDR3 has 20 residues. Germline V lookup: CDR1 MGHRA, CDR2 YSYEKL. The junction had 23 bases not matched to a gene; V was cut back by 0 bases and J by 6 bases. The CDR3 nucleotides are TGCGCCAGCAGCCAAGAATGGTTGGGCGGGGGTACGGGGTGGGTCCCCGAGCAGTACGTC. Translating gives CASSQEWLGGGTGWVPEQYV.

This sequence joins TRBV5-1 and TRBJ2-3; 13 bases map to TRBD2. V shed 0 bases, J shed 0 bases, and the junction held 10 bases outside the gene matches. The germline V gene has CDR1 SGHRS and CDR2 YFSETQ. This CDR3 spans 20 amino acids. CDR3 in amino acids: CASSLDGTSGASTSTDTQYF. The CDR3 region has the DNA TGCGCCAGCAGCTTGGACGGGACTAGCGGGGCGTCGACTAGCACAGATACGCAGTATTTT.

Only a few counts were recorded for this clone. The chain carries TRBV6-5 and TRBJ1-2; maybe TRBD1 (5 bases). The V gene's germline CDR1 is MNHEY and CDR2 SVGAGI. The CDR3 sequence is 14 residues long. Trimming shortened V by 2 bases and J by 5 bases, and 12 bases separated the two germline ends. The DNA of the CDR3 is TGTGCCAGCAGTTACATTGACAGCCCGTATGGCTACACCTTC. Protein: CASSYIDSPYGYTF.